The entry below gives a single T cell receptor (beta chain) sequence along with its context. Its antigen is unknown. Qualities for individual bases were not recorded, and no much larger clone is one base off. The CDR3 numbers 14 residues from cysteine through phenylalanine. Only the CDR3 region is kept as DNA, spanning 42 bases read in frame from base 1. V was cut back by 3 bases and J by 8 bases, leaving a gap of 11 bases between them. Sequences MNHEY (CDR1) and SMNVEV (CDR2) are obtained from the germline V gene (reference sequence). Genomic DNA was isolated from the sorted cells so that the TCRbeta CDR3 region could be sequenced. The immunoSEQ Assay was used for sequencing of TCRbeta CDR3 regions. Entries here come from immuneACCESS through TCRdb and include only in-frame sequences with V and J called. Some clones fail to appear in such tables; in the studies checked, an unresolved V gene covers under half of the shortfall, and the cause of the remainder is unknown. Across this sample there are 20,000 to 25,000 clones, with 86% seen only once. About a fifth of the sample goes to the ten largest clones.

The entry originates in a study of OX40 agonist ivuxolimab in advanced cancers. In the study overall: Ivuxolimab, which targeted the costimulatory receptor OX40 (CD134), was an agonistic, fully human IgG2 monoclonal antibody. Intravenous ivuxolimab was administered to patients every 2 weeks at six dose levels: 0.01, 0.1, 0.3, 1.5, 3 and 10 mg/kg. Among the roughly 50 dose-escalation patients, around 20 had hepatocellular carcinoma, approximately 15 melanoma, 9 renal cell carcinoma and 9 head and neck cancer. In the dose-escalation cohort, more than 75% of patients were male, and the mean age was around 60 years, with a range of roughly 20 to 80. Prior anti-PD-1, anti-PD-L1 or anti-CTLA-4 therapy was permitted, and about 40% of dose-escalation patients had received checkpoint inhibitors. Partial responses occurred in three dose-escalation patients: two with cutaneous melanoma and one with hepatocellular carcinoma. The purpose of peripheral TCRbeta sequencing was to test whether ivuxolimab changed TCR sequence diversity and led to clonal T-cell expansion. The paper describes the monotherapy dose-escalation part (N of about 54 patients) of the phase I trial of ivuxolimab.

Beyond this particular receptor, the publication reports: After ivuxolimab, more expanded clones were found on average in CD8+ T cells than in CD4+ T cells. The antigen specificity of the peripheral T cells that underwent clonal expansion was not determined. Partial responders in the 0.1-3.0 mg/kg groups had among the lowest normalized peripheral clonal expansion, especially among CD8+ T cells. At doses of 0.1 to 3.0 mg/kg, clonal expansion of both CD4+ and CD8+ T cells in blood was seen between baseline and week 6. Low levels of normalized T-cell clonal expansion were also seen in some nonresponding patients.

Patients with a history of autoimmune disease or receiving systemic immunosuppression were excluded from the trial. Peripheral blood for TCR sequencing was collected from all dose cohorts at baseline, on cycle 4 day 1, and on cycle 7 day 1. Samples were obtained from an open-label, multicenter, first-in-human phase I dose-escalation trial of ivuxolimab. The trial enrolled adults with locally advanced or metastatic head and neck squamous cell, hepatocellular, melanoma or renal cell carcinoma. Before TCR sequencing, CD4+ T cells and CD8+ T cells were sorted from peripheral blood as separate populations.

The clonotype originates from an adult with an advanced solid tumor such as melanoma, head and neck, liver or kidney cancer. The sequence is built from TRBV27 and TRBJ1-6, with the D gene not confidently named. The source material was CD4+ or CD8+ T cells sorted from blood, sampled in a trial of the OX40 agonist ivuxolimab. The CDR3 corresponds to CASSLEVYYSPLHF. The base sequence is TGTGCCAGCAGTTTGGAAGTTTACTATTCACCCCTCCACTTT.